This is a list of T cell receptor beta chains from one sample in a study of T cell repertoires in cytomegalovirus infection. No antigen has been assigned to these receptors. One entry per CDR3 protein, called by TCRdb with MiXCR from the reads. In the table there are about 500,000 distinct CDR3 sequences, about 33% of which are singletons. The sequenced sample was cultured PBMCs, obtained from culture after CMV antigen stimulation. The source is a human donor in good health (CMV status not recorded). Some clones in this sample may be carry-over from other donors' samples. Each CDR3 is given with its conserved first and last residue. A D gene is named only where the DNA matches it firmly. The size of a clone is reported for some rows only, either as once, few or many, or as a class for expanded clones.

V,J,D,size,CDR3,DNA
TRBV29-1,TRBJ2-2,TRBD2,-,CSVTSGLGELFF,TGCAGCGTGACTAGCGGCCTCGGGGAGCTGTTTTTT
TRBV4-1,TRBJ2-7,TRBD1,-,CASSPLTGASYEQYF,TGCGCCAGCAGCCCCTTGACAGGGGCCTCCTACGAGCAGTACTTC
TRBV7-2,TRBJ1-5,-,few,CASTPTGSNQPQHF,TGTGCCAGCACCCCCACAGGTAGCAATCAGCCCCAGCATTTT
TRBV7-6,TRBJ2-5,-,-,CASSLGASPGSQETQYF,TGTGCTAGCAGCTTAGGGGCTTCACCGGGAAGCCAAGAGACCCAGTACTTC
TRBV7-8,TRBJ2-1,TRBD2,-,CASSSKRLTWLAGVVDEQFF,TGTGCCAGCAGCTCCAAACGATTAACATGGCTAGCGGGAGTAGTCGATGAGCAGTTCTTC
TRBV7-2,TRBJ1-1,-,-,CASSPPGSGRGETEALF,TGTGCCAGCAGCCCACCGGGGTCCGGGCGAGGAGAGACTGAAGCTTTATTT
TRBV19,TRBJ2-2,TRBD2,-,CASSISGSVTGELFF,TGTGCCAGTAGTATTAGCGGGAGCGTCACCGGGGAGCTGTTTTTT
TRBV7-2,TRBJ2-7,TRBD2,many,CASSFLAGGLGEQYF,TGTGCCAGCAGCTTCCTAGCGGGGGGTTTGGGCGAGCAGTACTTC
TRBV19,TRBJ2-3,-,few,CASRAGQDTDTQYF,TGTGCCAGTAGAGCGGGACAGGACACAGATACGCAGTATTTT
TRBV7-2,TRBJ2-3,-,many,CASSRSGVMAQYF,TGTGCCAGCAGCCGTTCGGGGGTCATGGCGCAGTATTTT
TRBV12-3/TRBV12-4,TRBJ2-2,-,-,CASSPETGELFF,TGTGCCAGCAGCCCCGAAACCGGGGAGCTGTTTTTT
TRBV9,TRBJ1-1,-,many,CASSLDGGQKAFF,TGTGCCAGCAGCTTAGACGGGGGCCAGAAAGCTTTCTTT
TRBV27,TRBJ2-2,-,-,CASSFIGTNTGELFF,TGTGCCAGCAGTTTTATCGGGACTAACACCGGGGAGCTGTTTTTT
TRBV7-2,TRBJ1-3,TRBD1,few,CASSLEGGAGNTIYF,TGTGCCAGCAGCTTAGAAGGGGGCGCAGGAAACACCATATATTTT
TRBV7-2,TRBJ2-3,TRBD2,few,CASSSRTRLYFDTQYF,TGTGCCAGCAGCTCAAGGACTAGACTTTATTTCGATACGCAGTATTTT
TRBV19,TRBJ2-6,TRBD1,-,CASSSRTGAVGGANVLTF,TGTGCCAGTAGTTCGAGGACAGGGGCTGTCGGAGGGGCCAACGTCCTGACTTTC
TRBV7-8,TRBJ1-1,-,few,CASSPQTVNTEAFF,TGTGCCAGCAGCCCCCAGACAGTGAACACTGAAGCTTTCTTT
TRBV7-2,TRBJ2-7,TRBD2,few,CASTRGASGSRNYEQYF,TGTGCCAGCACCCGGGGGGCTAGCGGGAGTAGGAACTACGAGCAGTACTTC
TRBV20-1,TRBJ2-5,-,-,CSARDPPGAETQYF,TGCAGTGCTAGAGATCCACCCGGAGCGGAGACCCAGTACTTC
TRBV7-9,TRBJ2-1,TRBD2,few,CASSRAPSGTVYNEQFF,TGTGCCAGCAGCCGCGCCCCTAGCGGGACTGTCTACAATGAGCAGTTCTTC
TRBV4-2,TRBJ2-2,TRBD1,few,CASRGGQGPTTGELFF,TGTGCCAGCAGGGGAGGACAGGGGCCGACCACCGGGGAGCTGTTTTTT
TRBV7-2,TRBJ2-7,TRBD1,many,CASSLLDRSYEQYF,TGTGCCAGCAGCTTACTGGACAGGTCCTACGAGCAGTACTTC
TRBV6-5,TRBJ1-2,-,-,CASSYSRIGPSGYTF,TGTGCCAGCAGTTACTCGAGAATCGGGCCCTCTGGCTACACCTTC
TRBV7-3,TRBJ2-2,-,once,CASSLRRAGGELFF,TGTGCCAGCAGCCTACGCCGGGCGGGCGGGGAGCTGTTTTTT
TRBV12-3/TRBV12-4,TRBJ1-2,-,-,CASSRLTGGYTF,TGTGCCAGCAGCCGCTTGACAGGAGGCTACACCTTC
TRBV6-2/TRBV6-3,TRBJ2-5,TRBD2,-,CASSPRLAGDFETQYF,TGTGCCAGCAGTCCCCGACTAGCGGGAGATTTCGAGACCCAGTACTTC
TRBV6-5,TRBJ2-1,TRBD2,many,CASSPWGSGIYNEQFF,TGTGCCAGCAGTCCCTGGGGTAGCGGGATTTACAATGAGCAGTTCTTC
TRBV20-1,TRBJ1-2,-,-,CSARSLRGTANYGYTF,TGCAGTGCTAGATCCCTTCGGGGCACAGCTAACTATGGCTACACCTTC
TRBV5-6,TRBJ1-1,TRBD1,-,CASSLGPGQPEAFF,TGTGCCAGCAGCTTGGGACCGGGACAGCCTGAAGCTTTCTTT
TRBV19,TRBJ1-1,-,few,CASSMNRVMNTEAFF,TGTGCCAGTAGTATGAACAGGGTTATGAACACTGAAGCTTTCTTT
TRBV20-1,TRBJ2-3,TRBD2,few,CSAPGAGGSTDTQYF,TGCAGTGCCCCCGGTGCGGGAGGGAGCACAGATACGCAGTATTTT
TRBV6-6,TRBJ2-5,TRBD2,few,CASSYSSLAGVETQYF,TGTGCCAGCAGTTACTCTTCACTAGCGGGAGTCGAGACCCAGTACTTC
TRBV12-3/TRBV12-4,TRBJ1-6,TRBD1,many,CASSTQGAVSPLHF,TGTGCCAGCAGCACACAGGGGGCTGTTTCACCCCTCCACTTT
TRBV7-6,TRBJ2-5,TRBD2,-,CASRPLAEETQYF,TGTGCCAGCAGACCACTAGCGGAAGAGACCCAGTACTTC
TRBV7-9,TRBJ2-1,TRBD2,few,CASSPRGPSGRYNEQFF,TGTGCCAGCAGCCCCCGAGGCCCTAGCGGGAGGTACAATGAGCAGTTCTTC
TRBV6-1,TRBJ2-1,-,-,CASSYGRNAYNEQFF,TGTGCCAGCAGTTACGGGCGGAACGCCTACAATGAGCAGTTCTTC
TRBV27,TRBJ2-3,TRBD2,-,CASSTGGWTDTQYF,TGTGCCAGCAGTACGGGAGGGTGGACAGATACGCAGTATTTT
TRBV11-2,TRBJ2-1,TRBD2,-,CASSLVALSSGRASAEQFF,TGTGCCAGCAGCTTAGTCGCACTTTCTAGCGGGAGGGCCAGCGCTGAGCAGTTCTTC
TRBV28,TRBJ2-7,-,-,CASSLSRGPYEQYF,TGTGCCAGCAGTTTGTCCAGGGGACCCTACGAGCAGTACTTC
TRBV18,TRBJ2-3,TRBD2,-,CASSPRASGTSTDTQYF,TGTGCCAGCTCACCAAGGGCTTCCGGGACTAGTACAGATACGCAGTATTTT
TRBV13,TRBJ2-1,-,few,CASSLELEQAYNEQFF,TGTGCCAGCAGCTTAGAACTGGAACAAGCCTACAATGAGCAGTTCTTC
TRBV6-6,TRBJ1-2,-,-,CASSSPEYGYTF,TGTGCCAGCAGTTCCCCGGAGTATGGCTACACCTTC
TRBV11-3,TRBJ2-3,-,-,CASSLDGGLTDTQYF,TGTGCCAGCAGCTTGGACGGTGGCCTCACAGATACGCAGTATTTT
TRBV5-4,TRBJ1-1,-,few,CASSFPGRNTEAFF,TGTGCCAGCAGCTTTCCCGGCAGGAACACTGAAGCTTTCTTT
TRBV4-1,TRBJ2-6,-,-,CASSRWAGASSGANVLTF,TGCGCCAGCAGCCGCTGGGCAGGGGCATCCTCTGGGGCCAACGTCCTGACTTTC
TRBV15,TRBJ2-3,TRBD2,few,CATSRGEGSDTQYF,TGTGCCACCAGCAGAGGGGAGGGATCTGATACGCAGTATTTT
TRBV24-1,TRBJ1-2,-,-,CATRGDYGYTF,TGTGCCACCCGGGGGGACTATGGCTACACCTTC